This is a list of T cell receptor beta chains from one sample in a study of T cell changes during pregnancy in multiple sclerosis. Data came from immunoSEQ multiplex PCR; TCRdb stores just in-frame clones and leaves some out. The sample holds 65,000 to 90,000 clones, around 92% seen once. The sample consisted of peripheral blood, taken in the third trimester of pregnancy. These receptors originate from a female donor in good health, enrolled as a control in a pregnancy study. Each CDR3 is given with its conserved first and last residue. D genes are given only for firm matches. A clone size is listed for some rows: how often the clone was seen (once, few, many), or a class if it is expanded.

D gene,clone size,V gene,J gene,CDR3 DNA,CDR3 protein
.,.,TRBV11-3,TRBJ2-1,TGTGCCAGCAGCTTAGGGGAGCGCAATGAGCAGTTCTTC,CASSLGERNEQFF
.,.,TRBV30,TRBJ1-5,TGTGCCTGGAGTAGGTGGGCGTATCAGCCCCAGCATTTT,CAWSRWAYQPQHF
.,.,TRBV9,TRBJ1-2,TGTGCCAGCAGCGCCCGACAGAGCTATGGCTACACCTTC,CASSARQSYGYTF
TRBD1,.,TRBV28,TRBJ2-4,TGTGCCAGCACCCAGGGGGTTCTCTCGGCCAAAAACATTCAGTACTTC,CASTQGVLSAKNIQYF
.,once,TRBV21-1,TRBJ2-5,TGTGCCAGCAGCAACCGGGACAGGGGTCAAGAGACCCAGTACTTC,CASSNRDRGQETQYF
TRBD1,.,TRBV28,TRBJ1-2,TGTGCCAGCAGGCGGGGACAGAACTATGGCTACACCTTC,CASRRGQNYGYTF
TRBD1,.,TRBV10-3,TRBJ1-1,TGTGCCATATCCGGGACAGGGGATACTGAAGCTTTCTTT,CAISGTGDTEAFF
TRBD2,once,TRBV28,TRBJ2-5,TGTGCCAGCAGTTCCCCCCAGGGACTACCACAAGAGACCCAGTACTTC,CASSSPQGLPQETQYF
TRBD1,.,TRBV7-9,TRBJ2-7,TGTGCCAGCAGCTTAATCCCAGGGGGCCCGGGCGAGCAGTACTTC,CASSLIPGGPGEQYF
.,.,TRBV29-1,TRBJ2-3,TGCAGCGACAGGGATACAGATACGCAGTATTTT,CSDRDTDTQYF